The present T cell receptor beta chain was sequenced within a study of cytomegalovirus exposure and HLA in healthy donors. The study ran its PCR with 60 Vbeta and 13 Jbeta primers. Assay: immunoSEQ multiplex PCR; the TCRdb copy retains only in-frame clones and omits some. The sample carries about 210,000 clones, around 78% recorded once. Germline loops: CDR1 MNHNS, CDR2 SASEGT. Trimming cost V 6 bases and J 2 bases; bases outside gene matches: 10. The CDR3 loop spans 15 amino acids. This sequence originates from a boy between 10 and 17 years old in good health and CMV-seronegative. The sequenced material came from PBMCs. The chain couples TRBV6-1 to TRBJ2-7; 7 bases line up with TRBD1. CDR3 in amino acids: CASRYIPGQTYEQYF. In DNA, the CDR3 is TGTGCCAGCAGATACATACCGGGACAGACCTACGAGCAGTACTTC.